This entry describes one TCR beta chain. Its antigen remains unidentified. TCRdb's table, derived via immunoSEQ multiplex PCR, lists solely in-frame clones and lacks some. This table holds hundreds of thousands of clones, 80% to 95% found once. The sample comes from a study of shared clonotypes between healthy human individuals. Findings and caveats of the study: Investigators expected sequencing depth to affect clonotype sharing among donors.

Selected positively for CCR7 and CD45RO-negative, naive CD8 cells excluded terminally differentiated effector memory CD45RA+ cells. Germline V gene sequence: CDR1 LGHNA, CDR2 YSLEER. With V trimmed by 0 bases and J by 6 bases, 8 bases remained unmatched. The CDR3 has 17 residues. Sequencing used naive CD8+ T cells sorted from blood. This clonotype was obtained from a man younger than 45 in good health. The chain carries TRBV4-3 and TRBJ2-1, with 10 nucleotides matching TRBD2. The CDR3 here is CASSQDISTSGTNEQFF. The CDR3 region has the DNA TGCGCCAGCAGCCAAGATATCTCCACTAGCGGGACCAATGAGCAGTTCTTC.